Following are 32 T cell receptor beta chains from one sample sequenced in a study of blood T cell repertoires in COVID-19. Assay used: immunoSEQ multiplex PCR; TCRdb lists only in-frame clones, some missing. Found here are tens of thousands of clones, roughly 89% of them singletons; the top ten hold 4.5% to 5%. The sample taken for sequencing was peripheral blood. These receptors were collected from a woman aged 50 to 65 with active COVID-19.

The chain carries TRBV27 and TRBJ2-6; no firm D call. The CDR3 spans 13 residues. CDR1 and CDR2 from the germline V gene are MNHEY and SMNVEV (reference sequence). Between the trimmed V and J ends, which lost 8 bases and 0 bases, there was a span of 5 bases. CDR3 residues: CASRDSGANVLTF. Here the CDR3 DNA reads TGTGCCAGCCGAGACTCTGGGGCCAACGTCCTGACTTTC.

The chain is built from TRBV3-1 (or the pseudogene TRBV3-2) and TRBJ1-2, with D possibly TRBD1 on 6 matching bases. The V gene lost 0 bases and the J gene lost 8 bases, with 13 bases spanning the gap. Germline V gene data show CDR1 as LGHDT and CDR2 as YNNKEL (reference sequence). The CDR3 is made up of 14 amino acids. CDR3 protein: CASSQDSARGGYTF. In nucleotides, the CDR3 is TGTGCCAGCAGCCAAGATTCGGCCAGGGGCGGCTACACCTTC.

This rearrangement joins TRBV2 to TRBJ2-1, with 13 bases fitting TRBD2. CDR3 length: 14 amino acids. Germline trimming cut 6 bases from V and 8 bases from J; bases unmatched to any gene: 4. Per the germline V gene, CDR1 is SNHLY and CDR2 is FYNNEI. The CDR3 nucleotides read TGTGCCAGCAGCACTAGCGGGGGGGGGTATGAGCAGTTCTTC. It is translated as CASSTSGGGYEQFF. The full variable domain, its missing parts supplied by reference TRBV2 and TRBJ2-1, is EPEVTQTPSHQVTQMGQEVILRCVPISNHLYFYWYRQILGQKVEFLVSFYNNEISEKSEIFDDQFSVERPDGSNFTLKIRSTKLEDSAMYFCASSTSGGGYEQFFGPGTRLTVL.

This clone was counted only a few times. The chain uses TRBV24-1 and TRBJ2-3; 7 nucleotides line up with TRBD2. CDR3 size: 16 residues. V lost 4 bases to trimming and J lost 0 bases; unmatched junction nucleotides: 6. Looked up from germline, CDR1 is KGHDR and CDR2 is SFDVKD. Here the CDR3 reads CATSDSQRDSTDTQYF. Written as DNA, the CDR3 is TGTGCCACCAGTGACTCCCAGCGGGATAGCACAGATACGCAGTATTTT.

The sample holds a few counts of this clone. The V call is TRBV7-3, the J call TRBJ1-1; 8 nucleotides agree with TRBD1. Germline V gene sequence: CDR1 SGHTA, CDR2 FQGTGA. The trim removed 6 bases at V and 6 bases at J, leaving 6 bases unmatched. The CDR3 has 13 amino acids. This chain's CDR3 is CASSVDRAAEAFF. CDR3 bases: TGTGCCAGCAGTGTGGACAGGGCCGCTGAAGCTTTCTTT.

The chain combines TRBV24-1 with TRBJ2-1; D might be TRBD2 (5 bases). The CDR3 is 16 residues long. The V end was cut by 2 bases, the J end by 5 bases, with 15 bases between. Germline lookup yields CDR1 KGHDR and CDR2 SFDVKD. The CDR3 DNA follows: TGTGCCACCAGTGATTCGCCTGGGTCGGGGAACAATGAGCAGTTCTTC. Translated: CATSDSPGSGNNEQFF.

The chain is built from TRBV2 and TRBJ2-7; D remains ambiguous. The CDR3 length is 11 residues. CDR1 SNHLY and CDR2 FYNNEI come from the germline V gene. V gave up 7 bases and J gave up 4 bases, with 8 bases separating them. CDR3 sequence reads: CASTGLYEQYF. Written as DNA, the CDR3 is TGTGCCAGCACTGGGCTGTACGAGCAGTACTTC.

The chain recombines TRBV27 with TRBJ2-1, with 9 bases that match TRBD2. The germline V gene encodes CDR1 MNHEY and CDR2 SMNVEV (reference sequence). The CDR3 loop spans 19 amino acids. V gave up 11 bases and J gave up 0 bases; unmatched junction bases: 20. The CDR3 is CASSYLTSGYQSSYNEQFF. The CDR3 bases are TGTGCCTCCAGCTACCTAACTAGCGGGTATCAGAGCTCCTACAATGAGCAGTTCTTC.

V and J are TRBV2 and TRBJ2-3; 8 bases match TRBD2. Germline-derived CDR1 and CDR2 are SNHLY and FYNNEI. The CDR3 runs 15 residues. Unmatched junction bases numbered 5, after V lost 4 bases and J lost 2 bases. The CDR3: CASSAASGYTDTQYF. CDR3 bases: TGTGCCAGCAGTGCGGCTAGCGGGTACACAGATACGCAGTATTTT. The complete variable domain, with remaining parts taken from reference TRBV2 and TRBJ2-3, reads EPEVTQTPSHQVTQMGQEVILRCVPISNHLYFYWYRQILGQKVEFLVSFYNNEISEKSEIFDDQFSVERPDGSNFTLKIRSTKLEDSAMYFCASSAASGYTDTQYFGPGTRLTVL.

This clone has just one count. The gene calls are TRBV3-1 (or the pseudogene TRBV3-2) and TRBJ1-1; D is ambiguous. The CDR3 runs to 13 residues. Germline loops: CDR1 LGHDT, CDR2 YNNKEL (reference sequence). The ends were cut back, 4 bases at V and 4 bases at J, with 10 bases in the middle. The CDR3 is CASSPLAVTEAFF. As DNA, the CDR3 is TGTGCCAGCAGCCCCCTGGCGGTCACTGAAGCTTTCTTT.

The V gene is TRBV2, the J gene TRBJ2-1; 9 bases line up with TRBD2. The J segment lost 8 bases and the V segment lost 5 bases, leaving 10 bases of the junction unmatched. The CDR3 has 15 amino acids. The germline gives CDR1 SNHLY, CDR2 FYNNEI. CDR3 amino acids: CASSRVAGVFHEQFF. In DNA, the CDR3 is TGTGCCAGCAGTCGCGTAGCGGGAGTTTTTCATGAGCAGTTCTTC.

V gene TRBV5-1 combines with J gene TRBJ1-2; TRBD1 agrees at 8 bases. Trimming took 9 bases from V and 3 from J; bases not matched to a gene: 7. Germline values: CDR1 SGHRS, CDR2 YFSETQ. This CDR3 is 13 amino acids long. The CDR3 is CATATGEDYGYTF. In DNA, the CDR3 is TGCGCCACCGCGACAGGGGAAGACTATGGCTACACCTTC. Combining the CDR3 with reference TRBV5-1 and TRBJ1-2 gives the whole variable domain KAGVTQTPRYLIKTRGQQVTLSCSPISGHRSVSWYQQTPGQGLQFLFEYFSETQRNKGNFPGRFSGRQFSNSRSEMNVSTLELGDSALYLCATATGEDYGYTFGSGTRLTVV.

Written as DNA, the CDR3 is TGTGCCAGCAGCTTTGGGACTGGCAATGAGCAGTTCTTC. Amino acids: CASSFGTGNEQFF. V and J are TRBV7-3 and TRBJ2-1; tentative D call: TRBD2 (6 bases). The CDR3 is made up of 13 amino acids. Germline CDR1 SGHTA, CDR2 FQGTGA. Between the trimmed V and J ends, which lost 3 bases and 6 bases, there was a span of 9 bases.

The chain joins TRBV19 to TRBJ2-2; TRBD1 aligns across 7 bases. Germline V gene sequence: CDR1 LNHDA, CDR2 SQIVND (reference sequence). V shed 7 bases, J shed 3 bases, and the junction held 8 bases outside the gene matches. CDR3 length: 15 residues. The CDR3 sequence: CASKETTGHTGELFF. Written as DNA, the CDR3 is TGTGCCAGTAAGGAGACGACAGGGCACACCGGGGAGCTGTTTTTT.

The gene calls are TRBV5-4 and TRBJ2-1; 8 bases are a match to TRBD2. This CDR3 has 17 residues. Trimming removed 4 bases from V and 8 bases from J; junction bases left unmatched: 17. CDR1 and CDR2 (germline): SGHNT, YYREEE (reference sequence). CDR3 loop: CASSGGSGAGARDEQFF. CDR3 in DNA: TGTGCCAGCAGCGGGGGTAGTGGAGCGGGAGCTCGCGATGAGCAGTTCTTC.

This clone was seen once. DNA for the CDR3: TGTGCCAGCAGCTTAGATAGACACAGAAGTAGCTCCTACGAGCAGTACTTC. Its translation is CASSLDRHRSSSYEQYF. The chain recombines TRBV11-3 with TRBJ2-7; D uncertain. Germline CDR1 reads SGHNT; CDR2 reads YENEEA. The CDR3 totals 17 residues. The germline V and J ends were trimmed by 0 bases and 0 bases, with 15 bases remaining between them.

Only a few counts were recorded for this clone. This chain joins TRBV6-5 and TRBJ1-2; a weak D match, TRBD1 (5 bases). The CDR3 contains 14 residues. Trimming took off 2 bases at V and 4 bases at J, with 11 bases between the two ends. Germline values: CDR1 MNHEY, CDR2 SVGAGI. CDR3 DNA: TGTGCCAGCAGTTACCGGGGGTTGGCCTATGGCTACACCTTC. Its protein is CASSYRGLAYGYTF.

This clone was seen a handful of times. The chain is built from TRBV2 and TRBJ2-4, with TRBD1 matching over 8 bases. Germline values: CDR1 SNHLY, CDR2 FYNNEI. After removal of 7 bases from V and 0 bases from J, the junction contained 5 bases not matched to a gene. CDR3 length: 15 residues. The CDR3 DNA reads TGTGCCAGCACCGGACAGGGTGTAGCCAAAAACATTCAGTACTTC. It translates to CASTGQGVAKNIQYF.

This chain connects TRBV2 to TRBJ1-3; TRBD1 aligns across 7 bases. With V trimmed by 9 bases and J by 2 bases, 1 base remained unmatched. The CDR3 is made up of 12 amino acids. Germline CDR1 is SNHLY and CDR2 is FYNNEI. CDR3 DNA sequence: TGTGCCAGAACAGGGGCTGGAAACACCATATATTTT. This gives the protein CARTGAGNTIYF.

CDR3 bases: TGTGCCAGCAGCCCCGCTAGAACCGGGGAGCTGTTTTTT. It specifies CASSPARTGELFF. This chain links TRBV6-4 with TRBJ2-2; no clear D. The CDR3 has 13 amino acids. From germline, CDR1 is MRHNA and CDR2 SNTAGT. The V gene lost 6 bases and the J gene lost 5 bases, with 10 bases spanning the gap.

V usage is TRBV18 and J usage is TRBJ2-5, with 8 bases aligning to TRBD1. The germline CDR1 and CDR2 sequences are KGHSH and LQKENI. The V segment lost 6 bases and the J segment 2 bases; nucleotides outside the gene matches: 8. The CDR3 has 15 amino acids. The CDR3 nucleotides read TGTGCCAGCTCGTCAGGGGGCTGGAGGCAAGAGACCCAGTACTTC. Protein product: CASSSGGWRQETQYF.

The chain is built from TRBV5-6 and TRBJ2-7; a possible D gene is TRBD1 (6 bases). The germline V and J ends were trimmed by 2 bases and 2 bases, with 11 bases remaining between them. The CDR3 totals 14 residues. Germline lookup yields CDR1 SGHDT and CDR2 YYEEEE. DNA of the CDR3: TGTGCCAGCAGCTTCCAGGGGCTGCCCTACGAGCAGTACTTC. Translated, it gives CASSFQGLPYEQYF.

The chain combines TRBV5-1 with TRBJ1-1; D not resolved. V was pared by 4 bases and J by 0 bases, with 16 bases between. This CDR3 has 16 amino acids. CDR1 is SGHRS and CDR2 is YFSETQ in the germline V gene. Here the CDR3 reads CASSQWPGTMNTEAFF. For the CDR3, the DNA is TGCGCCAGCAGCCAATGGCCAGGTACGATGAACACTGAAGCTTTCTTT. The full variable domain, rest sourced from reference TRBV5-1 and TRBJ1-1, is KAGVTQTPRYLIKTRGQQVTLSCSPISGHRSVSWYQQTPGQGLQFLFEYFSETQRNKGNFPGRFSGRQFSNSRSEMNVSTLELGDSALYLCASSQWPGTMNTEAFFGQGTRLTVV.

This clone was detected only a few times. The chain combines TRBV9 with TRBJ2-7, with 7 bases fitting TRBD2. CDR3 length: 15 residues. V lost 4 bases to trimming and J lost 3 bases; unmatched junction nucleotides: 10. Germline CDR1 is SGDLS and CDR2 is YYNGEE. In nucleotides, the CDR3 is TGTGCCAGCAGCCTCAATGGGGGAGGGATCTACGAGCAGTACTTC. This gives the protein CASSLNGGGIYEQYF. The full variable domain, its missing parts supplied by reference TRBV9 and TRBJ2-7, is DSGVTQTPKHLITATGQRVTLRCSPRSGDLSVYWYQQSLDQGLQFLIQYYNGEERAKGNILERFSAQQFPDLHSELNLSSLELGDSALYFCASSLNGGGIYEQYFGPGTRLTVT.

The chain has TRBV27 and TRBJ2-1; 12 nucleotides align to TRBD2. The J segment lost 4 bases and the V segment lost 5 bases, leaving 6 bases of the junction unmatched. The CDR3 covers 16 residues. Per the germline V gene, CDR1 is MNHEY and CDR2 is SMNVEV (reference sequence). CDR3 protein: CASSEGTSGLYNEQFF. CDR3 DNA: TGTGCCAGCAGTGAAGGGACTAGCGGGTTATACAATGAGCAGTTCTTC.

The chain recombines TRBV9 with TRBJ2-2; D perhaps matches TRBD1 (5 bases). Germline V CDR1 and CDR2: SGDLS, YYNGEE. Trimming removed 4 bases at V and 7 bases at J, with 8 bases between. The CDR3 extends over 12 amino acids. CDR3: CASSTQGGELFF. The CDR3 DNA sequence: TGTGCCAGCAGCACCCAGGGCGGGGAGCTGTTTTTT.

The genes are TRBV4-2 and TRBJ1-1; possibly TRBD1 for D (5 bases). CDR1 LGHNA and CDR2 YNFKEQ come from the germline V gene. The V end lost 0 bases, the J end lost 1 base, and 9 bases lay between the germline ends. This CDR3 spans 15 amino acids. CDR3 in amino acids: CASSQEGVRNTEAFF. CDR3 sequence (DNA): TGTGCCAGCAGCCAAGAAGGGGTAAGGAACACTGAAGCTTTCTTT.

CDR3 residues: CSGVDRADYGYTF. The CDR3 DNA sequence: TGCAGCGGGGTCGACAGGGCGGACTATGGCTACACCTTC. The chain recombines TRBV29-1 with TRBJ1-2; TRBD1 aligns across 7 bases. This CDR3 is built from 13 residues. CDR1 is SQVTM, CDR2 ANQGSEA, per germline. The trim removed 7 bases at V and 3 bases at J, leaving 8 bases unmatched.

The rearrangement joins TRBV2 to TRBJ2-7; 14 bases line up with TRBD2. V shed 3 bases, J shed 7 bases, and the junction held 2 bases outside the gene matches. There are 14 residues in the CDR3. CDR1 and CDR2 from the germline V gene are SNHLY and FYNNEI. The CDR3 reads CASSETSGRGEQYF. CDR3 bases: TGTGCCAGCAGTGAGACTAGCGGGAGGGGTGAGCAGTACTTC.

The chain carries TRBV28 and TRBJ2-1; 10 bases fit TRBD2. V dropped 7 bases and J dropped 15; count of bases not matched to a gene: 18. The V gene's germline CDR1 is MDHEN and CDR2 SYDVKM. CDR3 length equals 15 residues. The CDR3 reads CASTLLAGDFRRGFF. CDR3 bases: TGTGCCAGCACCCTCCTAGCGGGAGATTTTCGGCGGGGGTTCTTC.

The chain recombines TRBV11-2 with TRBJ2-1, with 13 bases that match TRBD2. This CDR3 contains 16 residues. Trimming cost V 5 bases and J 7 bases; bases outside gene matches: 8. Germline V lookup: CDR1 SGHAT, CDR2 FQNNGV. The CDR3 DNA is TGTGCCAGCAGCCGTGAACTAGCGGGAGGGCGTAATGAGCAGTTCTTC. Translated: CASSRELAGGRNEQFF.

V usage is TRBV19 and J usage is TRBJ2-7; 8 bases map to TRBD2. The CDR3 extends over 15 amino acids. Looked up from germline, CDR1 is LNHDA and CDR2 is SQIVND (reference sequence). The trim removed 6 bases at V and 2 bases at J, leaving 9 bases unmatched. The CDR3 DNA follows: TGTGCCAGTAGCGAGAGCGGGGGAGGGCCCTACGAGCAGTACTTC. Translation: CASSESGGGPYEQYF.